This T cell receptor beta chain was sequenced for a study of T cell repertoires in cytomegalovirus infection. Study as a whole: Public TCR beta signatures provided an indication of both CMV infection and a matching HLA type.

Study results and limitations: HLA-C-restricted, CMV-specific TCR beta clonotypes were dominant ex vivo. Carriers of CMV plus the relevant HLA were identified by cumulative public TCR beta family frequency.

As concerns this clonotype: Its antigen is not identified.

TCRdb re-called the reads through MiXCR, storing one row per CDR3 protein. The sample consists of about 600,000 distinct CDR3 sequences, roughly 24% of them appearing once. Trimming took 2 bases from V and 3 from J, leaving 19 bases between them. The CDR3 is 18 amino acids. In germline, CDR1 is LGHNA, CDR2 YNFKEQ. The receptor was derived from a human donor in good health (CMV status not recorded). Some clones in this sample may be carry-over from other donors' samples. The sequenced sample consisted of CD8+ T cells from PBMCs. The chain combines TRBV4-2 with TRBJ2-2; TRBD2 might be the D (5 bases). The CDR3 region is CASSQLTPGEYYTGELFF. The CDR3 coding sequence is TGTGCCAGCAGCCAACTTACCCCCGGGGAATACTACACCGGGGAGCTGTTTTTT.